This T cell receptor (beta chain) was identified in a study of chemoradiotherapy in HPV16-positive cancers. Study-wide points: Candidate HPV-specific clones and E7-related TCR motifs grew in tumor during treatment. HPV-specific T cells were functionally defined from only a couple of HPV16-positive patients.

Measured with immunoSEQ multiplex PCR; TCRdb has only the in-frame clones, and not every one. The sample lists about 35,000 clones, around 87% occurring once. Concerning this clone: What it binds is unknown.

Germline lookup yields CDR1 SGDLS and CDR2 YYNGEE. The V and J ends lost 0 bases and 6 bases respectively, with 12 bases between them. This CDR3 is 14 amino acids long. The chain links TRBV9 to TRBJ2-5; D might be TRBD2 (5 bases). Specimen: blood, collected from a patient who underwent chemoradiotherapy. The source is a human donor with HPV-associated anogenital cancer. The CDR3 DNA is TGTGCCAGCAGCGTAGCTAGGAGCGGTAAGACCCAGTACTTC. Its translation is CASSVARSGKTQYF.